This T cell receptor (beta chain) was identified during a study of Ad26.COV2.S vaccination and SARS-CoV-2 variants (dated by TCRdb to the early 2020s). As for the study more broadly: Vaccine-arm donors came from COV1001, a multicentre, randomized, double-blind, placebo-controlled phase I-IIa trial of Ad26.COV2.S in healthy adults. Participants in the trial were split at random into five groups of five each, receiving low-dose or high-dose Ad26.COV2.S once or twice, or else placebo on both occasions. Ad26.COV2.S was administered intramuscularly at 5 x 10^10 or 1 x 10^11 viral particles, either as a single shot or as two shots given 56 days apart. TCRbeta repertoire sequencing was used to assess the specificity and breadth of SARS-CoV-2-reactive T cell receptors after Ad26.COV2.S vaccination. The TCR-sequenced set comprised around 30 samples: approximately 19 Ad26.COV2.S vaccine recipients, 5 placebo recipients and 8 SARS-CoV-2 convalescent individuals. Blinding of investigators to trial group allocation was maintained during experiments and outcome assessment.

With regard to this clone: Its antigen target is currently unknown. Base quality data are lacking; no much larger clone is found one base away.

Overall results and qualifications from the work: Substantial breadth of spike-specific CD8+ and CD4+ T cell responses was reported after vaccination. The study was not powered for comparison of responses between vaccine doses or regimens. Spike-specific TCR breadth was higher in Ad26.COV2.S recipients than in placebo recipients (P = 0.0014). Comparable non-spike TCR breadth was observed between vaccine and placebo recipients, consistent with only spike being contained in the vaccine. The authors noted that the TCR breadth and depth analyses may have underestimated total T cell responses.

In light of the paper, this sample's treatment or condition label describes: some 19 received Ad26.COV2.S at low or high dose, single or two shots; five or six received placebo; per-sample allocation not given. For vaccine and placebo recipients, the sequenced repertoires came from samples collected on day 63 after the first injection. Between 29 July and 7 August 2020, Cohort 1b enrolled about 27 adults aged 18-55 years at one site in Boston, USA. Ad26.COV2.S consisted of a replication-incompetent adenovirus type 26 vector by which a prefusion-stabilized SARS-CoV-2 spike protein from the original Wuhan strain was expressed. The immunoSEQ Assay was the method used to sequence TCRbeta CDR3 regions. After extraction, genomic DNA underwent amplification by bias-controlled multiplex PCR, followed by high-throughput sequencing. For the original study's pipeline: To quantify the absolute abundance of each unique TCRbeta CDR3 region, sequences were collapsed and filtered. T cell fraction was estimated by normalizing TCRbeta template counts to usable DNA, with usable DNA measured through amplification of reference genes found in all nucleated cells. Repertoire TCRs were annotated as SARS-CoV-2-specific when V gene, CDR3 amino acid sequence and J gene were exactly matched to a known reactive TCR set. MIRA supplied the reference SARS-CoV-2 TCR set, which was filtered for enrichment in COVID-19-positive ImmuneCODE repertoires so that public or cross-reactive TCRs were removed. Using the MIRA antigens, annotated TCRs were further analysed by specific ORF or by position within an ORF. Breadth was defined as the number of annotated unique rearrangements divided by the total number of unique productive rearrangements, and depth was defined as the summed frequency of the annotated unique rearrangements. TCR breadth was compared between groups using two-sided Wilcoxon rank-sum tests. The table was pulled from immuneACCESS by TCRdb, which kept in-frame rearrangements only. Such tables lose some clones; where checked, under half of the loss comes from unresolved V genes, and the rest has no known cause. D and trimming come from the DNA, and the V and J calls and clone size come from that table. The sample records roughly 350,000 clones, 86% of which are singletons. The top ten constitute around a tenth of the sample.

CDR1 MRHNA and CDR2 SNTAGT are derived from the germline V gene. V is cut by 6 bases and J by 2 bases, and the space between the germline ends is 11 bases. From cysteine to phenylalanine, the CDR3 is 14 amino acids long. Only the CDR3 DNA is retained, 42 bases long and in frame from the first base. This chain joins TRBV6-4 to TRBJ1-3; the D segment could be TRBD1, given 5 matching bases. The TCR comes from a person between 18 and 60 years old who received the Ad26.COV2.S COVID-19 vaccine or a placebo. The source material was peripheral blood, sampled in a trial of Ad26.COV2.S vaccine versus placebo. CDR3 sequence: CASSPTGTGNTIYF. The DNA reads as follows: TGTGCCAGCAGCCCAACAGGAACTGGAAACACCATATATTTT.